Listed below are T cell receptor beta chains from one sample, sequenced in a study of blood T cell repertoires in COVID-19. Method: immunoSEQ multiplex PCR; TCRdb's copy keeps in-frame clones and lacks some. The sample lists roughly 68,000 clones; around 89% were seen once. The sequenced sample was PBMCs or T cells enriched from blood (not recorded which). Source of these receptors: a woman aged 40 to 50 who had recovered from COVID-19. Both conserved end residues are part of each CDR3. D genes are given only for firm matches. Clone size is not always given. Where it is, it says once, few, many or a class for expanded clones.

>TRBV3-1/TRBV3-2|NA|TRBJ2-1|NA
TGTGCCAGCAGCCAAAGGGGGGGCAATGAGCAGTTCTTC
CASSQRGGNEQFF
>TRBV9|NA|TRBJ1-1|NA
TGTGCCAGCAGCGCACAGGTTGGGACTGAAGCTTTCTTT
CASSAQVGTEAFF
>TRBV14|NA|TRBJ2-1|NA
TGTGCCAGCAGCCAAGATCTTCGGAGGGAAGGGGAGCAGTTCTTC
CASSQDLRREGEQFF
>TRBV18|NA|TRBJ2-5|NA
TGTGCCAGCTCACCATCGGAGACCCAGTACTTC
CASSPSETQYF
>TRBV14|NA|TRBJ1-3|NA
TGTGCCAGCAGCCCCCTGGACGCGGGGGGACGAGGAAACACCATATATTTT
CASSPLDAGGRGNTIYF
>TRBV5-4|NA|TRBJ1-3|TRBD1
TGTGCCAGCAGCTTGACGCGGACAGGGAACCCTGGAAACACCATATATTTT
CASSLTRTGNPGNTIYF
>TRBV5-1|few|TRBJ1-5|NA
TGCGCCAGCAGTGAGGGAAGCAATCAGCCCCAGCATTTT
CASSEGSNQPQHF
>TRBV7-2|NA|TRBJ1-2|NA
TGTGCCAGCAGCCCCCAGGGTGACTATGGCTACACCTTC
CASSPQGDYGYTF
>TRBV18|NA|TRBJ1-6|TRBD1
TGTGCCAGCTCACCTCGACCTGGACAGGCGGCGGGGAATTCACCCCTCCACTTT
CASSPRPGQAAGNSPLHF
>TRBV9|NA|TRBJ1-1|TRBD1
TGTGCCAGCAGCACGGGACGGACAGGAAAAGCTTTCTTT
CASSTGRTGKAFF
>TRBV5-1|NA|TRBJ2-7|TRBD1
TGCGCCAGCAGCTTGGGGGGACAGGGGGCGAGGGAGCAGTACTTC
CASSLGGQGAREQYF
>TRBV10-1|NA|TRBJ1-1|NA
TGCGCCAGCAGTGTTGACAGTTCCAAGACTGAAGCTTTCTTT
CASSVDSSKTEAFF
>TRBV11-3|NA|TRBJ2-1|TRBD2
TGTGCCAGCAGCTCGGGACTAGCGGGGTCAGGCAATGAGCAGTTCTTC
CASSSGLAGSGNEQFF
>TRBV3-1/TRBV3-2|once|TRBJ2-7|TRBD1
TGTGCCAGCAGCCCGGACAGGTACTACGAGCAGTACTTC
CASSPDRYYEQYF
>TRBV7-6|NA|TRBJ2-7|TRBD1
TGTGCCAGCAGCTTCTCCGGGACAGGGAGGGAGCAGTACTTC
CASSFSGTGREQYF
>TRBV14|NA|TRBJ2-3|TRBD1
TGTGCCAGCAGCCGGACAGGGATCACAGATACGCAGTATTTT
CASSRTGITDTQYF
>TRBV4-1|NA|TRBJ2-2|TRBD2
TGCGCCAGCAGCCAAGATTACGGGCTAGCGGGGAACACCGGGGAGCTGTTTTTT
CASSQDYGLAGNTGELFF
>TRBV2|NA|TRBJ1-2|TRBD1
TGTGCCAGCAGGGGACAGAACTATGGCTACACCTTC
CASRGQNYGYTF
>TRBV7-2|NA|TRBJ1-2|TRBD1
TGTGCCAGCAGCTTGACGGGACAGGGGGCGCGGGGTGGCTACACCTTC
CASSLTGQGARGGYTF
>TRBV5-1|NA|TRBJ2-6|TRBD2
TGCGCCAGCAGCTTGGTCAGCAGCGGGGGTTTCTCTGGGGCCAACGTCCTGACTTTC
CASSLVSSGGFSGANVLTF
>TRBV5-1|NA|TRBJ2-7|TRBD2
TGCGCCAGCAGCTTCAGGACTAGCGGGGCCTACGAGCAGTACTTC
CASSFRTSGAYEQYF
>TRBV5-1|NA|TRBJ2-7|TRBD1
TGCGCCAGCAGCTTCGGAGGACAGGCCCACCATGCCGCATACGAGCAGTACTTC
CASSFGGQAHHAAYEQYF
>TRBV6-5|NA|TRBJ1-1|TRBD1
TGTGCCAGCAGTCCGCCGGGACAGGTGAACACTGAAGCTTTCTTT
CASSPPGQVNTEAFF
>TRBV19|few|TRBJ1-4|TRBD1
TGTGCCAGTAGTCCTGGGGACAGCTATGAAAAACTGTTTTTT
CASSPGDSYEKLFF
>TRBV11-3|NA|TRBJ2-7|TRBD2
TGTGCCAGCAGCTTCGGACTAGCGGGGACCGGCGAGCAGTACTTC
CASSFGLAGTGEQYF
>TRBV11-2|NA|TRBJ2-6|NA
TGTGCCAGCAGCTTAGAGTCTACTGGGGCCAACGTCCTGACTTTC
CASSLESTGANVLTF
>TRBV5-5|NA|TRBJ2-2|NA
TGTGCCAGCAGCTCCAGGGCTAACACCGGGGAGCTGTTTTTT
CASSSRANTGELFF
>TRBV10-3|NA|TRBJ1-1|NA
TGTGCCATCAGGGACAGTAGAACTGAAGCTTTCTTT
CAIRDSRTEAFF
>TRBV27|NA|TRBJ1-1|NA
TGTGCCAGCAGTTTCCCCCCTGACGCCAGGGACACTGAAGCTTTCTTT
CASSFPPDARDTEAFF
>TRBV10-3|NA|TRBJ1-5|NA
TGTGCCATCAAATCCGGGATTGAAGCCAATCAGCCCCAGCATTTT
CAIKSGIEANQPQHF
>TRBV10-3|once|TRBJ1-4|NA
TGTGCCATCAGTGAGGGACAATCTTATGAAAAACTGTTTTTT
CAISEGQSYEKLFF
>TRBV9|once|TRBJ2-7|NA
TGTGCCAGCAGCGTAGCTAGTCTAGCTTACGAGCAGTACTTC
CASSVASLAYEQYF
>TRBV5-4|NA|TRBJ1-3|NA
TGTGCCAGCAGCTTTCAAATGTCAGGGTCGCCTGGAAACACCATATATTTT
CASSFQMSGSPGNTIYF
>TRBV5-6|NA|TRBJ2-1|TRBD2
TGTGCCAGCAGCTTGTTCGAGCGGGGGATTACCCCCCTATACAATGAGCAGTTCTTC
CASSLFERGITPLYNEQFF
>TRBV5-5|once|TRBJ1-4|NA
TGTGCCAGCAGCCCAGGATCCTTTGGGGAAAAACTGTTTTTT
CASSPGSFGEKLFF
>TRBV14|NA|TRBJ2-6|NA
TGTGCCAGCAGCCAAGGGCTCGGGACATTTGACTCTGGGGCCAACGTCCTGACTTTC
CASSQGLGTFDSGANVLTF
>TRBV27|NA|TRBJ1-1|NA
TGTGCCAGCAGTTTAAGGGGTACTGAAGCTTTCTTT
CASSLRGTEAFF
>TRBV11-3|once|TRBJ2-7|NA
TGTGCCAGCAGCGCAGGAACTGAGTCCTACGAGCAGTACTTC
CASSAGTESYEQYF
>TRBV4-1|NA|TRBJ2-1|NA
TGCGCCAGCAGCCAAGATCGACAGGTCCTCTACAATGAGCAGTTCTTC
CASSQDRQVLYNEQFF
>TRBV18|NA|TRBJ2-5|TRBD1
TGTGCCAGCTCACCGAGGACAGGCGACTACCAAGAGACCCAGTACTTC
CASSPRTGDYQETQYF
>TRBV25-1|NA|TRBJ2-7|NA
TGTGCCAGCAGTGAATATTTTTCGGTCGGCGACAGGAGAAACGAGCAGTACTTC
CASSEYFSVGDRRNEQYF